Listed below are T cell receptor beta chains from one sample, sequenced in a study of siplizumab effects on memory and regulatory T cells. Here immunoSEQ multiplex PCR was the method, and the copy in TCRdb shows in-frame clones only, minus some. The sample shows about 100,000 clones, 90% to 95% of them seen only once. Material: Tregs sorted from blood. All receptors come from a human donor in good health. Both conserved end residues are trimmed from each CDR3.

v_gene: TRBV7-9
CDR3aa: ASSPGTAPTYEQY

v_gene: TRBV5-1
CDR3aa: ASSLVKSRSRIPGVEF

v_gene: TRBV5-1
CDR3aa: ASSLVGQPNEQF

v_gene: TRBV28
CDR3aa: ASSAPLATYEQY

v_gene: TRBV9
CDR3aa: ASSVMPSSTDTQY

v_gene: TRBV28
CDR3aa: ASSLEREGTQETQY

v_gene: TRBV11-2
CDR3aa: ATGTGDQETQY

v_gene: TRBV19
CDR3aa: ASSSGTSGSRNEQF

v_gene: TRBV5-1
CDR3aa: ASSLVGVYEQY

v_gene: TRBV5-1
CDR3aa: ASSAFTSGGSSYNEQF

v_gene: TRBV19
CDR3aa: ASSRWGDRGQGGYT

v_gene: TRBV6-1
CDR3aa: ASSDPYRLRGRSTDTQY

v_gene: TRBV6-5
CDR3aa: ASSSSGGRLGSPLH

v_gene: TRBV18
CDR3aa: ASSPAGQINQPQH

v_gene: TRBV28
CDR3aa: ASSAPRTYEQY

v_gene: TRBV11-2
CDR3aa: ASPIPGGSYNEQF

v_gene: TRBV20-1
CDR3aa: SSNEAAEAF

v_gene: TRBV11-2
CDR3aa: ASSLSAGPQPQH

v_gene: TRBV11-2
CDR3aa: ASSLASGLGSETQY

v_gene: TRBV28
CDR3aa: ASRVRLAGGPSGQPELF

v_gene: TRBV7-8
CDR3aa: ASSLRGQLAYGYT

v_gene: TRBV9
CDR3aa: ASSVASGNTDTQY

v_gene: TRBV5-1
CDR3aa: ASSQLKTGHHNSPLH

v_gene: TRBV4-1
CDR3aa: ASSLRPSGHSYEQY

v_gene: TRBV5-1
CDR3aa: ASSHMTGNTEAF

v_gene: TRBV10-3
CDR3aa: AIAGTGDSDTQY

v_gene: TRBV5-8
CDR3aa: ASSFLDRNYGYT

v_gene: TRBV11-2
CDR3aa: ASSLQGGGYEQY

v_gene: TRBV11-2
CDR3aa: ASSLVQGSQETQY

v_gene: TRBV13
CDR3aa: ASSPTGGLGNTIY

v_gene: TRBV4-1
CDR3aa: ASSQSRPSGINEQF